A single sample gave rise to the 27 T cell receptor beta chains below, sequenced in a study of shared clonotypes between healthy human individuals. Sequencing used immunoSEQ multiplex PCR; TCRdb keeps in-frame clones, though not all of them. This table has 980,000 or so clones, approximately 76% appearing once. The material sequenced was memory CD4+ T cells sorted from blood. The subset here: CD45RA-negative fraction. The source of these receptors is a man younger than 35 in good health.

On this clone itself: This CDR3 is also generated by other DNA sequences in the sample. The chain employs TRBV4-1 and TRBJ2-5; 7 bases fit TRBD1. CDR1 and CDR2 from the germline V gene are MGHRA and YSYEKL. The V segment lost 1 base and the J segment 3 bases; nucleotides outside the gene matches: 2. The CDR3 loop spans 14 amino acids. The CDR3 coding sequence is TGCGCCAGCAGCCAAGTAGGGGGCGAAGAGACCCAGTACTTC. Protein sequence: CASSQVGGEETQYF.

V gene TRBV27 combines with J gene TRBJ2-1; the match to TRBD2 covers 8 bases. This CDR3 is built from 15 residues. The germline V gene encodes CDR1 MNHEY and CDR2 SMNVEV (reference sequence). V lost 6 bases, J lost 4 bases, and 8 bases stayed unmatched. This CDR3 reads CASRAAGGNYNEQFF. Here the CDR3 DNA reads TGTGCCAGCAGGGCGGCGGGGGGAAATTACAATGAGCAGTTCTTC.

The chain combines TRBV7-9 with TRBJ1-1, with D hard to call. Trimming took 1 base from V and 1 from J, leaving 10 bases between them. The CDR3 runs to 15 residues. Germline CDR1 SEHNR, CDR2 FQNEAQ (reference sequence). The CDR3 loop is CASSLEGIGNTEAFF. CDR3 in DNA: TGTGCCAGCAGCTTAGAGGGTATAGGGAACACTGAAGCTTTCTTT.

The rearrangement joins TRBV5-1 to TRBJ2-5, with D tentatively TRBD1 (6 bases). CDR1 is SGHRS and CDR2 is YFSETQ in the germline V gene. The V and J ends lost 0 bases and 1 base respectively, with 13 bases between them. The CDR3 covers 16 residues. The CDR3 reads CASSLAARGGQETQYF. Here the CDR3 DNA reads TGCGCCAGCAGCTTGGCGGCCAGGGGCGGCCAAGAGACCCAGTACTTC.

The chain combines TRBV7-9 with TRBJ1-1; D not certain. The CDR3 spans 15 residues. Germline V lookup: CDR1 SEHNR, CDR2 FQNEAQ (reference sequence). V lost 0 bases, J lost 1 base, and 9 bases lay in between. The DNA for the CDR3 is TGTGCCAGCAGCTTAGCGTTGACTCGGAACACTGAAGCTTTCTTT. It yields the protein CASSLALTRNTEAFF.

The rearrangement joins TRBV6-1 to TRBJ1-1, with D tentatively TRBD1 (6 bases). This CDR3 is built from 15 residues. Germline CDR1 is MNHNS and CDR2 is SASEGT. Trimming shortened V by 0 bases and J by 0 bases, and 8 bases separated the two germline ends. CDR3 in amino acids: CASSEAGGLNTEAFF. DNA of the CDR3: TGTGCCAGCAGTGAAGCGGGGGGGCTGAACACTGAAGCTTTCTTT.

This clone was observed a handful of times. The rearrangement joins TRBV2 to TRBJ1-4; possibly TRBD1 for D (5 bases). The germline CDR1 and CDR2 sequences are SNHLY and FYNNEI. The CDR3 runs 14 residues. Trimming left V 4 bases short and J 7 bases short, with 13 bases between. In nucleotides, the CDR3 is TGTGCCAGCAGTGGTCAGGGTAGGGGTGAAAAACTGTTTTTT. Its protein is CASSGQGRGEKLFF.

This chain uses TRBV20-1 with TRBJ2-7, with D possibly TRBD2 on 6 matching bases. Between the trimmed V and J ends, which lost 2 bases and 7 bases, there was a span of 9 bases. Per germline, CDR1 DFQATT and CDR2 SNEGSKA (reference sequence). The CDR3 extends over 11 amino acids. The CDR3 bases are TGCAGTGCTAGACTAGCGAGAGAGCAGTACTTC. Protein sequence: CSARLAREQYF.

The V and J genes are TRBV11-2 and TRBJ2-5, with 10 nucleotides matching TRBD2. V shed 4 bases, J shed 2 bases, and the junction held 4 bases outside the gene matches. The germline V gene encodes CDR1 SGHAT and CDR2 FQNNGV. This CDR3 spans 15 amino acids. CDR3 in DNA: TGTGCCAGCAGCTCGCGGACTAGCGGACAAGAGACCCAGTACTTC. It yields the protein CASSSRTSGQETQYF. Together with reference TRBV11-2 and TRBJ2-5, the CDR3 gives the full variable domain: EAGVAQSPRYKIIEKRQSVAFWCNPISGHATLYWYQQILGQGPKLLIQFQNNGVVDDSQLPKDRFSAERLKGVDSTLKIQPAKLEDSAVYLCASSSRTSGQETQYFGPGTRLLVL.

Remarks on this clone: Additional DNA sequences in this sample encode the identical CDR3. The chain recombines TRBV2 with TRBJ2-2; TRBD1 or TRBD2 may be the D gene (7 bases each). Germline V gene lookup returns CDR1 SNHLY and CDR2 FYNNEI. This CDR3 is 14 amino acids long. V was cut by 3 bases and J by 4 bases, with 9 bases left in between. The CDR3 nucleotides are TGTGCCAGCAGTGACAGGGGGGGCACCGGGGAGCTGTTTTTT. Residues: CASSDRGGTGELFF. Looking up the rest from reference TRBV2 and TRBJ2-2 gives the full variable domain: EPEVTQTPSHQVTQMGQEVILRCVPISNHLYFYWYRQILGQKVEFLVSFYNNEISEKSEIFDDQFSVERPDGSNFTLKIRSTKLEDSAMYFCASSDRGGTGELFFGEGSRLTVL.

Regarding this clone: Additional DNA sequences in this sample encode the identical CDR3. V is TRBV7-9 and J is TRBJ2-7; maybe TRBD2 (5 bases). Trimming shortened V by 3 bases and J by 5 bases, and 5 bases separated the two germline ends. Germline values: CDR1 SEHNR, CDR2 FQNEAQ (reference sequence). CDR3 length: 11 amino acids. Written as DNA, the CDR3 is TGTGCCAGCAGCTTGAGGGACGAGCAGTACTTC. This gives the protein CASSLRDEQYF. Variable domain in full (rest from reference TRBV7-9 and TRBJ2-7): DTGVSQNPRHKITKRGQNVTFRCDPISEHNRLYWYRQTLGQGPEFLTYFQNEAQLEKSRLLSDRFSAERPKGSFSTLEIQRTEQGDSAMYLCASSLRDEQYFGPGTRLTVT.

CDR3 amino acids: CASSDPTGRYGYTF. CDR3 DNA: TGTGCCAGCAGCGACCCGACAGGGAGATATGGCTACACCTTC. The rearrangement joins TRBV9 to TRBJ1-2, with 7 bases lining up with TRBD1. Germline CDR1 reads SGDLS; CDR2 reads YYNGEE. The junction had 7 bases not matched to a gene; V was cut back by 3 bases and J by 5 bases. This CDR3 has 14 residues.

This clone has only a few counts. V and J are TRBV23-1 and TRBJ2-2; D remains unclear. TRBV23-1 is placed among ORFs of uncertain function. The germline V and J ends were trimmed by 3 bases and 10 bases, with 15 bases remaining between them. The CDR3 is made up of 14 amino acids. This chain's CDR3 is CASSHGWEEVELFF. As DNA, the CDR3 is TGCGCCAGCAGTCACGGTTGGGAAGAGGTGGAGCTGTTTTTT.

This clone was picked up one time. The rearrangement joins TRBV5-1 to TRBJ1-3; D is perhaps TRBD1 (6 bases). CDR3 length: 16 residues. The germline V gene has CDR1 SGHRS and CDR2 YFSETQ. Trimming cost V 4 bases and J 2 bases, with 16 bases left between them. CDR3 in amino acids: CASSLYGAGAGNTIYF. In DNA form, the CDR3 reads TGCGCCAGCAGCCTCTACGGGGCAGGGGCTGGAAACACCATATATTTT.

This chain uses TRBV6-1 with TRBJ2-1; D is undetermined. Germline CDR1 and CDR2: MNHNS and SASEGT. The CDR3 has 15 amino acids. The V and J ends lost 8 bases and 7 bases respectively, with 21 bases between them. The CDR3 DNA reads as TGTGCCAGCCGTTTCTATGGTAGGCCCCTGAATGAGCAGTTCTTC. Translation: CASRFYGRPLNEQFF.

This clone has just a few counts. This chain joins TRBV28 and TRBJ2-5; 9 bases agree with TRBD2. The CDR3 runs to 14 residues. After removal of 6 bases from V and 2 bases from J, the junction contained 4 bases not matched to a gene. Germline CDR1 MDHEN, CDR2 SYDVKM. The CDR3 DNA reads TGTGCCAGCAGAATTAGCGGGGGACAAGAGACCCAGTACTTC. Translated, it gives CASRISGGQETQYF.

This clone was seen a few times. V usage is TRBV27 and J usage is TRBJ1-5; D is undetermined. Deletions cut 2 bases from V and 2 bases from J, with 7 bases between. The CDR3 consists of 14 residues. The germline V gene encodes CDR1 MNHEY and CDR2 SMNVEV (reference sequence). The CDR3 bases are TGTGCCAGCAGTTTAAGGGCTCGCAATCAGCCCCAGCATTTT. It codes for CASSLRARNQPQHF.

Written as DNA, the CDR3 is TGTGCCAGCAGCGCCGGGACAGGGGGCGACTATGGCTACACCTTC. As protein: CASSAGTGGDYGYTF. The chain employs TRBV9 and TRBJ1-2; 12 positions agree with TRBD1. In germline, CDR1 is SGDLS, CDR2 YYNGEE. The V segment lost 3 bases and the J segment 3 bases; nucleotides outside the gene matches: 3. This CDR3 comprises 15 residues.

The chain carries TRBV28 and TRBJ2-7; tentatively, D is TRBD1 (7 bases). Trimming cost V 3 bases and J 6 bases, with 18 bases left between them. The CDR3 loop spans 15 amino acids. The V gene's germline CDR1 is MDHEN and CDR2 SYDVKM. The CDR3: CASSLAGQKAPEQYF. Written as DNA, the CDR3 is TGTGCCAGCAGTTTGGCGGGACAGAAAGCACCCGAGCAGTACTTC.

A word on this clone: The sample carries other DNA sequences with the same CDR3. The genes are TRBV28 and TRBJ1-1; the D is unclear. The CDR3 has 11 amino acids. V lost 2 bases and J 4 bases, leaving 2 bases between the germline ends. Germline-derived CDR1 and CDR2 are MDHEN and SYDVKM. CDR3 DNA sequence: TGTGCCAGCAGTTTACGCACTGAAGCTTTCTTT. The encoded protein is CASSLRTEAFF.

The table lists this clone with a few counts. This chain's CDR3 is CASSTLRGSGGELFF. CDR3 in DNA: TGTGCCAGCAGCACTCTCAGGGGGTCGGGCGGGGAGCTGTTTTTT. V is TRBV11-2 and J is TRBJ2-2; TRBD1 matches 7 bases. The CDR3 runs to 15 residues. With 5 bases clipped from V and 7 bases from J, the junction kept 10 bases outside the gene matches. Germline CDR1 SGHAT, CDR2 FQNNGV.

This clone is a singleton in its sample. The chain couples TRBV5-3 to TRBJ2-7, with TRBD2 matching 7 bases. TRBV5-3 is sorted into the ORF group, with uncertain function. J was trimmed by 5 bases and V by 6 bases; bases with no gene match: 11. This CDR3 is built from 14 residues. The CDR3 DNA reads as TGTGCCAGAACCCCCCGGACTAGTAACAACGAGCAGTACTTC. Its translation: CARTPRTSNNEQYF.

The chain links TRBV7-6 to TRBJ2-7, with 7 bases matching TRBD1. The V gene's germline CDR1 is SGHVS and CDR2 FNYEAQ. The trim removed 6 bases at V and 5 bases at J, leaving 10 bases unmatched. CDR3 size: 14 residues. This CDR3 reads CASRPRQGAHEQYF. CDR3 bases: TGTGCCAGCAGACCGCGACAGGGAGCCCACGAGCAGTACTTC.

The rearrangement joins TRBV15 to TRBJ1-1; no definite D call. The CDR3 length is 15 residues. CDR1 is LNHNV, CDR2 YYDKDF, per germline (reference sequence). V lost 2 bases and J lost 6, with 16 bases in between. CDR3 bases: TGTGCCACCAGCAGAAGCGGGAGGAGCAACGCTGAAGCTTTCTTT. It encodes CATSRSGRSNAEAFF. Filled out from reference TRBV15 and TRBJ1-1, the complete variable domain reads DAMVIQNPRYQVTQFGKPVTLSCSQTLNHNVMYWYQQKSSQAPKLLFHYYDKDFNNEADTPDNFQSRRPNTSFCFLDIRSPGLGDTAMYLCATSRSGRSNAEAFFGQGTRLTVV.

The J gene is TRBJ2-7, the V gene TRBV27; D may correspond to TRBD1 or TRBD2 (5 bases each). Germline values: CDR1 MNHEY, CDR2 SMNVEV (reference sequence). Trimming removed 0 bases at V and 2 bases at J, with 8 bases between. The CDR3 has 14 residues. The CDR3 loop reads CASSLSGDTYEQYF. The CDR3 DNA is TGTGCCAGCAGTTTATCGGGGGATACCTACGAGCAGTACTTC.

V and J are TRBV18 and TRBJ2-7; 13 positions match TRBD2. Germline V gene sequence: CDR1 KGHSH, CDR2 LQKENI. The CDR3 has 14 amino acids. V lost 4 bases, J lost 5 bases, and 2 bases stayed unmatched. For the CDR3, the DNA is TGTGCCAGCTCACGGACTAGCGGGAGAGACGAGCAGTACTTC. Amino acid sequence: CASSRTSGRDEQYF.

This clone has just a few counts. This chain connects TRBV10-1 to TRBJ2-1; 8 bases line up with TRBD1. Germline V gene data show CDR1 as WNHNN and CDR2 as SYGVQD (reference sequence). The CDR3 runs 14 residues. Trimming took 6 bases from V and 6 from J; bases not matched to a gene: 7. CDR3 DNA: TGCGCCAGCAGCCAAGGACAGGGTGCCAATGAGCAGTTCTTC. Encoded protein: CASSQGQGANEQFF.